A single sample gave rise to the 7 T cell receptor beta chains below, sequenced in a study of cytomegalovirus exposure and HLA in healthy donors. 13 Jbeta primers and 60 Vbeta primers were used for the PCR. The repertoire was sequenced with immunoSEQ multiplex PCR; TCRdb's copy has only in-frame clones and lacks some. The sample shows about 200,000 clones, roughly 80% of them seen only once. Sample: PBMCs. The receptors derive from a girl aged 2 to 9 in good health and CMV-seronegative.

This rearrangement joins TRBV6-1 to TRBJ2-5, with 7 nucleotides matching TRBD1. The ends lost 2 bases at V and 4 bases at J; junction bases unmatched: 4. Germline V gives CDR1 MNHNS, CDR2 SASEGT. The CDR3 loop spans 14 amino acids. The CDR3: CASSEQGVTETQYF. CDR3 in DNA: TGTGCCAGCAGTGAACAGGGGGTTACAGAGACCCAGTACTTC.

The chain has TRBV7-9 and TRBJ1-1, with 8 bases that match TRBD1. J was trimmed by 6 bases and V by 5 bases; bases with no gene match: 14. In germline, CDR1 is SEHNR, CDR2 FQNEAQ (reference sequence). The CDR3 loop spans 16 amino acids. The CDR3 protein is CASSPQTGVGTSEAFF. CDR3 nucleotides: TGTGCCAGCAGCCCTCAGACAGGGGTAGGAACTTCTGAAGCTTTCTTT.

This clone came up a few times. The chain has TRBV6-1 and TRBJ2-3, with D tentatively TRBD1 (5 bases). V lost 9 bases to trimming and J lost 5 bases, with 18 bases between them. The length of the CDR3 is 14 residues. CDR1 MNHNS and CDR2 SASEGT come from the germline V gene. DNA for the CDR3: TGTGCCAGGGGATCCAGACAGTACCAAGATACGCAGTATTTT. Translating it yields CARGSRQYQDTQYF.

The chain combines TRBV9 with TRBJ2-3; 11 bases match TRBD2. J gave up 3 bases and V 3 bases, and 3 bases lay outside the gene matches. Germline loops: CDR1 SGDLS, CDR2 YYNGEE. This CDR3 has 15 amino acids. CDR3 sequence (DNA): TGTGCCAGCAGCGCCACTAGCGGGAGTACAGATACGCAGTATTTT. Translation gives CASSATSGSTDTQYF.

The chain links TRBV7-2 to TRBJ1-1, with 8 positions matching TRBD1. Germline V gene sequence: CDR1 SGHTA, CDR2 FQGNSA. V lost 1 base and J lost 8; bases outside the gene matches: 6. CDR3 length equals 14 residues. CDR3 nucleotide sequence: TGTGCCAGCAGCTTAGGTTGGCGGACAGGGGAAGCTTTCTTT. This codes for CASSLGWRTGEAFF.

This clone has just a few counts. The genes are TRBV4-1 and TRBJ1-1, with 8 nucleotides matching TRBD1. Germline values: CDR1 MGHRA, CDR2 YSYEKL. V trimming: 3 bases; J trimming: 1 base; junction bases outside the gene matches: 4. This CDR3 contains 15 residues. As DNA, the CDR3 is TGCGCCAGCAGCCAGGCTGGACAGGGGAACACTGAAGCTTTCTTT. It specifies CASSQAGQGNTEAFF.

The chain combines TRBV2 with TRBJ2-2; D is perhaps TRBD1 (6 bases). The CDR3 is made up of 15 amino acids. Trimming removed 3 bases from V and 0 bases from J, with 8 bases in between. The germline V gene encodes CDR1 SNHLY and CDR2 FYNNEI. CDR3 in amino acids: CASSDQGTNTGELFF. The CDR3 region has the DNA TGTGCCAGCAGTGATCAGGGGACGAACACCGGGGAGCTGTTTTTT. Using reference TRBV2 and TRBJ2-2 for the parts outside the CDR3, the full variable domain is EPEVTQTPSHQVTQMGQEVILRCVPISNHLYFYWYRQILGQKVEFLVSFYNNEISEKSEIFDDQFSVERPDGSNFTLKIRSTKLEDSAMYFCASSDQGTNTGELFFGEGSRLTVL.